Given below is one TCR beta chain in context. It lacks a known antigen. No base quality information exists; no much larger clone differs at one position. Samples from volunteer blood donors who had recovered from COVID-19 were contributed by a second Seattle source. Whole blood was collected in K2EDTA tubes by collaborating institutions according to the institutions' own protocols. For TCRbeta analysis, collaborator samples were shipped as frozen whole blood, as isolated PBMCs, or as DNA extracted from either sample type. TCRbeta CDR3 regions were amplified from genomic DNA by means of the immunoSEQ Assay, a bias-controlled multiplex PCR. On the study's bioinformatics: The number of nucleated cells in each sample was estimated by amplification of reference gene primers within the assay. Sequence reads were collapsed and filtered to measure the absolute abundance of every unique TCRbeta CDR3 rearrangement. For each sample, productive Simpson clonality was calculated as the square root of Simpson's diversity index across productive rearrangements. The clones in this table, taken by TCRdb from immuneACCESS, are in-frame only. Not every clone is retained; where verified, under half of the shortfall comes from an unresolved V gene, and the cause of the rest is unknown. V, J and clone size are those of that table, while D and trimming were read from the DNA. Counted in this sample were over 200,000 clones; 70% to 90% of them appeared once. The ten top clones hold approximately 12% of the sample.

The data belong to a study of blood T cell repertoires in COVID-19 (dated by TCRdb to about 2020). Context from the whole study: Samples from collaborators originated in the United States, Italy and Spain and spanned both the acute and convalescent phases of COVID-19. The material from the prospective study consisted of cDNA or gDNA derived from T cells, B-cell-depleted T cells, or PBMCs. The dataset comprised deeply sampled blood TCRbeta repertoires from subjects exposed to, actively infected with, or recovered from COVID-19. The repertoires were released in a freely available public database meant as a resource for research on the immune response to SARS-CoV-2. The samples were drawn from the first 160 participants of the ongoing ImmuneRACE study and from 950 to 1,500 subjects provided by 6 global collaborators. A de-identified subject ID, COVID-19 status, age in years and sex were almost always included in the sample metadata. HLA class I and class II types, where available, came from metadata supplied by the sample provider rather than from assay-based typing. What the study reported, not specific to this receptor: The quantity of clinical and demographic metadata differed by source and by participant and was supplied without curation.

The CDR3 contains 13 residues, cysteine and phenylalanine counted. This entry keeps only the CDR3 DNA: 39 bases, framed from base 1. Here V drops 7 bases and J drops 5 bases, and the junction holds 4 bases not matched to any gene. Reading the germline V gene (reference sequence) gives CDR1 MNHNY and CDR2 SVGAGI. The chain couples TRBV6-6 to TRBJ2-1; 8 central nucleotides agree with TRBD2. The clonotype originates from a woman aged 18-29 years who had recovered from COVID-19. Sequenced sample: peripheral blood. The DNA sequence is given as TGTGCCAGCACCAGGACTAGCAACAATGAGCAGTTCTTC. Translation gives CASTRTSNNEQFF.